The sequence of this TCR beta chain was determined in a study of T cell responses to AZD1222 COVID-19 vaccine. The study's findings and limits: Repertoire sampling was restricted to post-peak T cell response timepoints.

V lost 4 bases and J lost 5, with 28 bases in between. CDR3 length equals 19 residues. Germline V gene data show CDR1 as SGHDT and CDR2 as YYEEEE. Profiling relied on immunoSEQ multiplex PCR, and the TCRdb table lists in-frame clones only, not all of them. The sample has 140,000 or so clones; around 90% are singletons. About this clone: Its antigen is unknown.

Sequencing was performed on peripheral blood, taken 28 days after the second dose of the MenACWY control vaccine. This sequence joins TRBV5-6 and TRBJ2-1, with D possibly matching TRBD2 (5 bases). The receptor comes from an adult who received the MenACWY meningococcal vaccine as a control. The CDR3 region has the DNA TGTGCCAGCAGCGATCTAGAAATAGGGCTCCGGGGTAAGAACAATGAGCAGTTCTTC. It is translated as CASSDLEIGLRGKNNEQFF.